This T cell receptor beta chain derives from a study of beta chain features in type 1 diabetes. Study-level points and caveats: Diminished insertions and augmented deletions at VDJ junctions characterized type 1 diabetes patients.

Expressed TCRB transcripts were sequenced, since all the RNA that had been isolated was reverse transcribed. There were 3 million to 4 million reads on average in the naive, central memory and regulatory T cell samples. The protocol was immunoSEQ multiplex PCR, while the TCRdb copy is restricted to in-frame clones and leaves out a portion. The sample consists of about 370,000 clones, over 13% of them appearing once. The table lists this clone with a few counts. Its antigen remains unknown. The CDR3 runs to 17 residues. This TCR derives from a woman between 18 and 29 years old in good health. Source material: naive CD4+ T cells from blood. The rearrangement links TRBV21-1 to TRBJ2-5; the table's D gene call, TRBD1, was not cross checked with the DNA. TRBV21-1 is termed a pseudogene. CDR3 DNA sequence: TGTGCCAGCAGCAAACCCCCTTGTAGACAGGAGCAAGAGACCCAGTACTTC. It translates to CASSKPPCRQEQETQYF.